This is a list of T cell receptor beta chains from one sample in a study of CD8+CD57+ T cells in acquired aplastic anemia. MiXCR, applied by TCRdb to the reads, yields one record per CDR3 protein. The table lists under 350,000 distinct CDR3 sequences, under 65% of them singletons. The sample comprised sorted CD4+, CD8+, or CD8+CD57+ T cells (not recorded which) from PBMCs. The receptors here all came from a human donor with aplastic anemia. CDR3s include the opening cysteine and the closing phenylalanine or tryptophan. Fields, in order: D gene, J gene, V gene, clone size, CDR3 protein, CDR3 DNA. A D gene is named only where the DNA matches it firmly. Only part of the rows carry a size: once, few, many, or a class if the clone is expanded.

TRBD2 TRBJ2-3 TRBV11-2 . CASSLGRGGPSTDTQYF TGTGCCAGCAGCTTAGGGCGGGGGGGCCCATCCACAGATACGCAGTATTTT
. TRBJ1-4 TRBV5-1 many CASSLGGSGSEKLFF TGCGCCAGCAGCTTAGGAGGATCGGGATCTGAAAAACTGTTTTTT
TRBD2 TRBJ2-1 TRBV25-1 . CASSGGGGGLAAPYNEQFF TGTGCCAGCAGTGGCGGGGGGGGGGGACTAGCGGCCCCCTACAATGAGCAGTTCTTC
TRBD2 TRBJ2-3 TRBV2 . CASSLPGLAGGGPTDTQYF TGTGCCAGCAGCTTACCAGGACTAGCGGGAGGGGGTCCCACAGATACGCAGTATTTT
. TRBJ1-3 TRBV9 many CASSVGPSGNTIYF TGTGCCAGCAGCGTAGGCCCCTCTGGAAACACCATATATTTT
TRBD1 TRBJ2-7 TRBV10-3 . CAIRAGTGTTYEQYF TGTGCCATCAGAGCCGGGACAGGGACAACCTACGAGCAGTACTTC
. TRBJ2-1 TRBV6-8 . CASSYSNGVNEQFF TGTGCCAGCAGTTACTCGAACGGGGTCAATGAGCAGTTCTTC
TRBD1 TRBJ2-7 TRBV15 . CATSARDSLRYEQYF TGTGCCACCAGCGCTAGGGACAGTTTAAGGTACGAGCAGTACTTC
. TRBJ1-4 TRBV5-1 . CASSLAPQGEGKLFF TGCGCCAGCAGCTTGGCCCCGCAGGGAGAGGGAAAACTGTTTTTT
. TRBJ1-3 TRBV29-1 . CSVSSGGSTVYF TGCAGCGTTAGCAGCGGGGGGAGCACCGTATATTTT
TRBD2 TRBJ2-7 TRBV20-1 once CSARETSGGLYEQYF TGCAGTGCTAGAGAGACTAGCGGGGGGCTCTACGAGCAGTACTTC
. TRBJ2-1 TRBV4-3 . CASSQVLGHEQFF TGCGCCAGCAGCCAAGTATTGGGGCATGAGCAGTTCTTC
. TRBJ2-1 TRBV7-9 . CASSTHDRVSYNEQFF TGTGCCAGCAGCACCCACGACAGAGTTTCCTACAATGAGCAGTTCTTC
. TRBJ1-6 TRBV7-9 few CASSLVGPKNSPLHF TGTGCCAGCAGCTTAGTAGGGCCAAAAAATTCACCCCTCCACTTT
. TRBJ2-2 TRBV29-1 . CSFQVGGAGHGELFF TGCAGCTTTCAGGTGGGGGGTGCGGGTCACGGGGAGCTGTTTTTT
. TRBJ2-7 TRBV6-1 . CASSERGYYEQYF TGTGCCAGCAGTGAAAGGGGATACTACGAGCAGTACTTC
. TRBJ2-1 TRBV24-1 . CATSEPTDGDNEQFF TGTGCCACCAGTGAACCGACGGACGGAGACAATGAGCAGTTCTTC
TRBD1 TRBJ1-2 TRBV29-1 few CSVIHTGTDYGYTF TGCAGCGTTATCCATACGGGGACAGACTATGGCTACACCTTC
TRBD1 TRBJ2-7 TRBV29-1 . CSVGQGTSEQYF TGCAGCGTAGGACAGGGCACGAGTGAGCAGTACTTC
. TRBJ1-5 TRBV10-3 many CAISELQGNQPQHF TGTGCCATCAGTGAGTTACAGGGTAATCAGCCCCAGCATTTT
. TRBJ1-5 TRBV19 once CASSYTGVKPQHF TGTGCCAGTAGTTATACGGGGGTCAAGCCCCAGCATTTT
TRBD2 TRBJ2-1 TRBV10-3 . CAISGGLAGGNYNEQFF TGTGCCATCAGTGGGGGACTAGCGGGAGGTAACTACAATGAGCAGTTCTTC
. TRBJ1-1 TRBV7-2 . CASSPKVGMNTEAFF TGTGCCAGCAGCCCTAAGGTCGGTATGAACACTGAAGCTTTCTTT
TRBD2 TRBJ2-1 TRBV6-1 few CASESGLATHNEQFF TGTGCCAGCGAGTCAGGACTAGCCACACACAATGAGCAGTTCTTC
TRBD1 TRBJ2-7 TRBV5-1 few CASSHGQGAHEQYF TGCGCCAGCAGCCACGGACAGGGGGCCCACGAGCAGTACTTC
. TRBJ2-7 TRBV10-3 . CAISPRALNYEQYF TGTGCCATCAGCCCCAGGGCTTTAAACTACGAGCAGTACTTC
. TRBJ1-1 TRBV20-1 once CSPSSASNTEAFF TGCAGTCCTTCATCCGCCAGCAACACTGAAGCTTTCTTT
. TRBJ2-7 TRBV5-6 once CASSLYMDEQYF TGTGCCAGCAGCTTGTATATGGACGAGCAGTACTTC
TRBD1 TRBJ2-7 TRBV12-3/TRBV12-4 . CASTSPGQGYEQYF TGTGCCAGCACCTCCCCGGGACAGGGCTACGAGCAGTACTTC
. TRBJ1-2 TRBV20-1 . CSARDRDTNYGYTF TGCAGTGCTAGAGATAGGGACACTAACTATGGCTACACCTTC
TRBD2 TRBJ2-7 TRBV7-2 . CASSSIAGGGEQYF TGTGCCAGCAGCTCCATAGCGGGAGGGGGCGAGCAGTACTTC
. TRBJ2-7 TRBV6-1 . CASSEPESWNEQYF TGTGCCAGCAGTGAACCGGAGAGCTGGAACGAGCAGTACTTC
. TRBJ1-1 TRBV20-1 . CSASSGTHEAFF TGCAGTGCGTCCTCAGGGACCCATGAAGCTTTCTTT
. TRBJ2-1 TRBV6-1 . CASTHRGGINEQFF TGTGCCAGCACCCACCGGGGTGGAATTAATGAGCAGTTCTTC
TRBD1 TRBJ2-7 TRBV29-1 . CSAIPGTGITYEQYF TGCAGCGCTATTCCCGGGACAGGGATTACCTACGAGCAGTACTTC
. TRBJ2-7 TRBV10-3 . CAISRSRGEYEQYF TGTGCCATCAGTCGGTCCCGAGGGGAGTACGAGCAGTACTTC
TRBD1 TRBJ1-5 TRBV2 . CASRTTGNQPQHF TGTGCCAGCAGGACGACAGGGAACCAGCCCCAGCATTTT
. TRBJ1-6 TRBV5-4 . CASSQRGTTSSYNSPLHF TGTGCCAGCAGCCAAAGAGGGACAACGAGCTCCTATAATTCACCCCTCCACTTT
TRBD2 TRBJ2-5 TRBV3-1 many CASSQDLGLAGVKTQYF TGTGCCAGCAGCCAAGATTTGGGACTAGCGGGAGTCAAGACCCAGTACTTC
TRBD1 TRBJ1-2 TRBV7-2 few CASRTGTAYGYTF TGTGCCAGCAGGACCGGGACAGCGTATGGCTACACCTTC